This T cell receptor (beta chain) was recorded in a study of blood T cell repertoires in COVID-19 (dated by TCRdb to about 2020). General notes on the study: Collaborator samples came from the United States, Italy and Spain and covered acute and convalescent phases of COVID-19. Where available, HLA class I and class II types were taken from metadata supplied by the sample provider and were not determined by assay-based typing. A freely available public database, intended as a resource for researchers studying the immune response to SARS-CoV-2, is where the repertoires were released. The samples were drawn from the first 160 participants of the ongoing ImmuneRACE study and from 1,200 or so subjects provided by 6 global collaborators. Subjects who had been exposed to COVID-19, were actively infected with it, or had recovered from it provided the deeply sampled blood TCRbeta repertoires that made up the dataset. The sample metadata nearly always contained a de-identified subject ID, COVID-19 status, age in years and sex. The prospective study material was composed of cDNA or gDNA derived from T cells, B-cell-depleted T cells, or PBMCs. The paper as a whole reports these results and caveats: The quantity of clinical and demographic metadata differed by source and by participant and was supplied without curation.

Whole blood was collected in K2EDTA tubes by collaborating institutions according to the institutions' own protocols. For TCRbeta analysis, collaborators shipped samples in one of three forms: frozen whole blood, isolated PBMCs, or DNA extracted from either of those sample types. Remarks on this clone: Its binding antigen is unknown. Qualities for individual bases were not recorded, and no much larger clone is one base off.

The CDR1 and CDR2 encoded by the germline V gene are MNHEY and SVGAGI. The CDR3 has 14 amino acids, counting the end cysteine and phenylalanine. This entry keeps only the CDR3 DNA: 42 bases, framed from base 1. Cut back by 4 bases and 5 bases, the V and J ends lie 13 bases apart. TCRbeta CDR3 regions were amplified from genomic DNA using the immunoSEQ Assay, a bias-controlled multiplex PCR. Per the original workflow: Nucleated cell counts per sample were estimated from amplification of reference gene primers within the assay. Sequence reads were collapsed and filtered to measure the absolute abundance of every unique TCRbeta CDR3 rearrangement. For each sample, productive Simpson clonality was calculated as the square root of Simpson's diversity index over productive rearrangements. Drawn from immuneACCESS, this table holds only the in-frame rearrangements with V and J called that TCRdb kept. Clones are partly lost; checked studies trace under half to an unresolved V gene and leave the rest unexplained. Clonal size and the V and J genes are those of that table, whereas D and trimming came from the DNA. In this sample the table shows around 98,000 clones, 87% of which occur a single time. Clones ranked in the top ten supply 3.5% to 5.5% of the sample.

The origin of this receptor is a man between 65 and 85 years old with acute or convalescent COVID-19. This chain joins TRBV6-5 to TRBJ2-3, and the D gene may be TRBD2, 5 bases matching. The sample was peripheral blood. The nucleotides read TGTGCCAGCAGTTTGGAGGCAGCCCAAGATACGCAGTATTTT. Its product reads: CASSLEAAQDTQYF.